These 22 T cell receptor beta chains were all obtained from the same sample, sequenced in a study of PD-1 blockade in classical Hodgkin lymphoma. TCRdb's copy holds only in-frame clones and misses some; the assay was immunoSEQ multiplex PCR. Of about 20,000 clones listed, 80% to 90% are singletons. Time point denoted: newly diagnosed, previously untreated cHL patient sample. Magnetic negative selection was used to purify CD4+ T cells from PBMCs that had been thawed. The sequenced sample was CD4+ T cells from blood. These receptors all stem from a human donor with classical Hodgkin lymphoma.

The chain has TRBV20-1 and TRBJ2-3; the D is unclear. CDR1 and CDR2 (germline): DFQATT, SNEGSKA (reference sequence). The CDR3 spans 11 residues. V lost 2 bases to trimming and J lost 2 bases, with 2 bases between them. The CDR3 region has the DNA TGCAGTGCTAGAAACACAGATACGCAGTATTTT. Its protein is CSARNTDTQYF.

This clone was seen only once. The V and J genes are TRBV19 and TRBJ2-1; 10 positions match TRBD1. The CDR3 has 15 amino acids. In germline, CDR1 is LNHDA, CDR2 SQIVND (reference sequence). V shed 4 bases, J shed 6 bases, and the junction held 6 bases outside the gene matches. CDR3 in amino acids: CASSTWDRGSNEQFF. DNA for the CDR3: TGTGCCAGTAGTACCTGGGACAGGGGTTCCAATGAGCAGTTCTTC.

V is TRBV7-8 and J is TRBJ2-3; D remains ambiguous. V lost 6 bases, J lost 2 bases, and 15 bases lay in between. Per the germline V gene, CDR1 is SGHVS and CDR2 is FQNEAQ. The CDR3 extends over 15 amino acids. CDR3 region: CASSQREMITDTQYF. The CDR3 coding sequence is TGTGCCAGCAGTCAGCGAGAAATGATCACAGATACGCAGTATTTT.

This clone showed up just once. This chain uses TRBV28 with TRBJ1-2; D might be TRBD1 (6 bases). Germline V gene lookup returns CDR1 MDHEN and CDR2 SYDVKM. The CDR3 covers 15 residues. The V and J ends lost 5 bases and 2 bases respectively, with 15 bases between them. This CDR3 reads CASSKITGPNYGYTF. The CDR3 DNA is TGTGCCAGCAGTAAAATAACAGGGCCCAACTATGGCTACACCTTC.

V gene TRBV18 combines with J gene TRBJ1-5, with TRBD1 as a possible D gene (6 bases). Germline V gene sequence: CDR1 KGHSH, CDR2 LQKENI. The V end lost 4 bases, the J end lost 3 bases, and 10 bases lay between the germline ends. The length of the CDR3 is 14 residues. The CDR3 DNA follows: TGTGCCAGCTCACTTGGACAGAACAATCAGCCCCAGCATTTT. The encoded protein is CASSLGQNNQPQHF.

V and J are TRBV7-2 and TRBJ1-5; D remains ambiguous. The CDR3 loop spans 14 amino acids. V lost 4 bases, J lost 5 bases, and 12 bases lay in between. The V gene's germline CDR1 is SGHTA and CDR2 FQGNSA. This CDR3 reads CASSSPGLYQPQHF. In DNA form, the CDR3 reads TGTGCCAGCAGCTCACCTGGGCTCTATCAGCCCCAGCATTTT. Full variable domain (missing parts from reference TRBV7-2 and TRBJ1-5): GAGVSQSPSNKVTEKGKDVELRCDPISGHTALYWYRQSLGQGLEFLIYFQGNSAPDKSGLPSDRFSAERTGGSVSTLTIQRTQQEDSAVYLCASSSPGLYQPQHFGDGTRLSIL.

The chain couples TRBV7-2 to TRBJ2-1; 9 bases line up with TRBD2. V dropped 3 bases and J dropped 4; count of bases not matched to a gene: 7. CDR1 is SGHTA and CDR2 is FQGNSA in the germline V gene. The length of the CDR3 is 16 residues. The CDR3 nucleotides are TGTGCCAGCAGCTTCTCCGGGACTAGCAGTTACAATGAGCAGTTCTTC. This encodes CASSFSGTSSYNEQFF.

The V and J genes are TRBV18 and TRBJ2-5; a possible D gene is TRBD2 (5 bases). The CDR3 is 15 amino acids. Germline V CDR1 and CDR2: KGHSH, LQKENI. Trimming removed 6 bases from V and 5 bases from J, with 19 bases in between. CDR3 DNA: TGTGCCAGCTCCCCCCGAAGAGGGAGCTTTGAGACCCAGTACTTC. Protein sequence: CASSPRRGSFETQYF.

This chain uses TRBV4-2 with TRBJ1-3, with D possibly being TRBD1 (6 bases). The CDR3 totals 18 residues. Germline-derived CDR1 and CDR2 are LGHNA and YNFKEQ. V was trimmed by 4 bases and J by 0 bases, leaving 19 bases between them. CDR3 amino acids: CASSLRGTGPNSGNTIYF. As DNA, the CDR3 is TGTGCCAGCAGCCTCAGAGGAACAGGGCCTAACTCTGGAAACACCATATATTTT.

This clone was detected once. The chain employs TRBV2 and TRBJ1-2; no clear D. The CDR3 spans 15 residues. Deletions cut 3 bases from V and 0 bases from J, with 11 bases between. Germline values: CDR1 SNHLY, CDR2 FYNNEI. The DNA of the CDR3 is TGTGCCAGCAGTGAGACCCAACGAGCTAACTATGGCTACACCTTC. It codes for CASSETQRANYGYTF.

This clone showed up just once. V gene TRBV4-3 combines with J gene TRBJ2-1, with TRBD2 matching over 9 bases. V lost 4 bases to trimming and J lost 1 base; unmatched junction nucleotides: 8. This CDR3 region has 17 residues. Germline V CDR1 and CDR2: LGHNA, YSLEER. The DNA of the CDR3 is TGCGCCAGCAGCCCTCGCTTGGCGGGAGGGTCCTACAATGAGCAGTTCTTC. This translates into CASSPRLAGGSYNEQFF.

A few counts support this clone. The chain combines TRBV28 with TRBJ1-1, with D maybe TRBD1 (5 bases). The CDR3 is 17 residues long. Germline V gene sequence: CDR1 MDHEN, CDR2 SYDVKM. The V end lost 3 bases, the J end lost 1 base, and 18 bases lay between the germline ends. Written as DNA, the CDR3 is TGTGCCAGCAGTTTGACAGTTGGGCACTCCAGGAACACTGAAGCTTTCTTT. Protein: CASSLTVGHSRNTEAFF. The full variable domain, rest sourced from reference TRBV28 and TRBJ1-1, is DVKVTQSSRYLVKRTGEKVFLECVQDMDHENMFWYRQDPGLGLRLIYFSYDVKMKEKGDIPEGYSVSREKKERFSLILESASTNQTSMYLCASSLTVGHSRNTEAFFGQGTRLTVV.

V gene TRBV6-5 combines with J gene TRBJ1-2; D ambiguous. The CDR3 is 15 amino acids. The V end lost 0 bases, the J end lost 8 bases, and 16 bases lay between the germline ends. Germline assignment: CDR1 MNHEY and CDR2 SVGAGI. The CDR3, as DNA: TGTGCCAGCAGTTACTCGCGGGTCGTGGGGAGCGGCTACACCTTC. Amino acid sequence: CASSYSRVVGSGYTF.

The DNA of the CDR3 is TGTGCCAGCACCTCTCCAGGGGGCAAAAACATTCAGTACTTC. Its protein product is CASTSPGGKNIQYF. The chain joins TRBV7-9 to TRBJ2-4, with 7 bases fitting TRBD1. The germline V gene encodes CDR1 SEHNR and CDR2 FQNEAQ (reference sequence). The J segment lost 3 bases and the V segment lost 7 bases, leaving 6 bases of the junction unmatched. The CDR3 spans 14 residues. Full variable domain (outside the CDR3, taken from reference TRBV7-9 and TRBJ2-4): DTGVSQNPRHKITKRGQNVTFRCDPISEHNRLYWYRQTLGQGPEFLTYFQNEAQLEKSRLLSDRFSAERPKGSFSTLEIQRTEQGDSAMYLCASTSPGGKNIQYFGAGTRLSVL.

The chain couples TRBV27 to TRBJ2-7, with 9 bases that match TRBD1. The CDR3 has 16 residues. Germline CDR1 MNHEY, CDR2 SMNVEV (reference sequence). V shed 6 bases and J 3 bases; nucleotides not matched to a gene: 12. The CDR3 sequence: CASSPLTGTGNYEQYF. The DNA for the CDR3 is TGTGCCAGCAGCCCTCTCACCGGGACAGGGAACTACGAGCAGTACTTC.

This chain uses TRBV5-1 with TRBJ2-3, with TRBD2 matching 8 bases. The CDR3 sequence is 17 residues long. The germline CDR1 and CDR2 sequences are SGHRS and YFSETQ. Germline trimming cut 4 bases from V and 2 bases from J; bases unmatched to any gene: 12. DNA for the CDR3: TGCGCCAGCAGCGACGGAGCGGGGGTATATCTCACAGATACGCAGTATTTT. Protein: CASSDGAGVYLTDTQYF.

The CDR3 sequence: CASSLDMLLGSEQYF. CDR3 nucleotide sequence: TGCGCCAGCAGCTTGGATATGCTTTTAGGATCCGAGCAGTACTTC. This sequence joins TRBV5-1 and TRBJ2-7; D unresolved. This CDR3 region has 15 residues. V was trimmed by 0 bases and J by 6 bases, leaving 16 bases between them. Germline CDR1 and CDR2: SGHRS and YFSETQ.

The genes are TRBV7-9 and TRBJ1-1; D remains unclear. CDR1 and CDR2 from the germline V gene are SEHNR and FQNEAQ (reference sequence). CDR3 length: 16 amino acids. V lost 2 bases to trimming and J lost 1 base, with 14 bases between them. The CDR3, as DNA: TGTGCCAGCAGCTTACTTCGACCGTGGGCGAACACTGAAGCTTTCTTT. Protein: CASSLLRPWANTEAFF.

The CDR3 nucleotides are TGTGCCAGCAGCTCAGACGGCAACTATGGCTACACCTTC. Its translation: CASSSDGNYGYTF. This chain connects TRBV7-9 to TRBJ1-2; D uncertain. This CDR3 has 13 amino acids. The V gene's germline CDR1 is SEHNR and CDR2 FQNEAQ (reference sequence). Trimming pared 4 bases from V and 2 bases from J, leaving 8 bases between.

This clone was picked up a small number of times. J is TRBJ2-2 and V is TRBV4-1, with TRBD1 as a possible D gene (6 bases). In germline, CDR1 is MGHRA, CDR2 YSYEKL. CDR3 length: 15 amino acids. V gave up 0 bases and J gave up 7 bases, with 12 bases separating them. This CDR3 reads CASSQDQGRVGELFF. DNA for the CDR3: TGCGCCAGCAGCCAAGATCAGGGGCGCGTCGGGGAGCTGTTTTTT.

This rearrangement joins TRBV9 to TRBJ2-5; 8 nucleotides agree with TRBD2. The germline CDR1 and CDR2 sequences are SGDLS and YYNGEE. The CDR3 has 17 amino acids. J lost 3 bases, V lost 0 bases, and 10 bases had no gene match. CDR3 in amino acids: CASSVDAAGGLKETQYF. For the CDR3, the DNA is TGTGCCAGCAGCGTAGATGCGGCGGGGGGCCTAAAAGAGACCCAGTACTTC.

The rearrangement uses TRBV30 and TRBJ2-7; tentatively, D is TRBD2 (6 bases). The V gene lost 2 bases and the J gene lost 4 bases, with 21 bases spanning the gap. This CDR3 region has 16 residues. Looked up from germline, CDR1 is GTSNPN and CDR2 is SVGIG (reference sequence). DNA of the CDR3: TGTGCCTGGAGTTCCGATAGCGGTGGGAATATATACGAGCAGTACTTC. This sequence encodes CAWSSDSGGNIYEQYF.